A single sample gave rise to the 26 T cell receptor beta chains below, sequenced in a study of blood T cell repertoires in COVID-19. Sequencing used immunoSEQ multiplex PCR; TCRdb keeps in-frame clones, though not all of them. The sample records some 66,000 clones, approximately 79% being singletons. The sequencing input was peripheral blood. The receptors come from a man aged 55 to 70 with acute or convalescent COVID-19.

This clone was counted a few times. The chain's CDR3 is CASNPTGGKDYGYTF. The DNA for the CDR3 is TGTGCCAGCAACCCGACGGGGGGCAAGGACTATGGCTACACCTTC. The V gene is TRBV5-5, the J gene TRBJ1-2; tentatively, D is TRBD1 (6 bases). There are 15 residues in the CDR3. The ends were cut back, 6 bases at V and 3 bases at J, with 18 bases in the middle. Germline V gene lookup returns CDR1 SGHKS and CDR2 YYEKEE (reference sequence).

The chain combines TRBV5-1 with TRBJ2-3, with TRBD1 matching over 7 bases. Trimming removed 3 bases from V and 0 bases from J; junction bases left unmatched: 4. CDR1 and CDR2 from the germline V gene are SGHRS and YFSETQ. The CDR3 loop spans 15 amino acids. CDR3 protein: CASSWGQISTDTQYF. For the CDR3, the DNA is TGCGCCAGCAGCTGGGGACAGATCAGCACAGATACGCAGTATTTT.

The rearrangement links TRBV7-6 to TRBJ2-7; 8 bases match TRBD1. J gave up 7 bases and V 1 base, and 9 bases lay outside the gene matches. Germline CDR1 is SGHVS and CDR2 is FNYEAQ. The CDR3 is made up of 15 amino acids. CDR3: CASSLVPGGSGEQYF. The CDR3 bases are TGTGCCAGCAGCTTAGTGCCAGGGGGCTCTGGGGAGCAGTACTTC.

This chain links TRBV11-2 with TRBJ2-2; 7 nucleotides match TRBD2. J lost 5 bases, V lost 2 bases, and 8 bases had no gene match. The CDR3 length is 16 residues. Germline assignment: CDR1 SGHAT and CDR2 FQNNGV. The CDR3 DNA is TGTGCCAGCAGCTTACGGGAACGGGGGGTAACCGGGGAGCTGTTTTTT. It specifies CASSLRERGVTGELFF.

The chain links TRBV7-9 to TRBJ1-1; D call uncertain. V was clipped by 0 bases and J by 3 bases, with 5 bases between them. This CDR3 is built from 13 residues. Germline lookup yields CDR1 SEHNR and CDR2 FQNEAQ (reference sequence). In DNA, the CDR3 is TGTGCCAGCAGCTTAGCGTCAGACACTGAAGCTTTCTTT. Translating gives CASSLASDTEAFF.

The CDR3: CASSRTGEQFF. The CDR3 region has the DNA TGTGCCAGCAGCCGTACAGGCGAGCAGTTCTTC. The chain employs TRBV27 and TRBJ2-1; a weak D match, TRBD1 (5 bases). Trimming removed 6 bases at V and 10 bases at J, with 10 bases between. CDR3 length: 11 amino acids. In germline, CDR1 is MNHEY, CDR2 SMNVEV (reference sequence).

The chain is built from TRBV19 and TRBJ2-3, with unresolved D. Looked up from germline, CDR1 is LNHDA and CDR2 is SQIVND (reference sequence). The CDR3 is 13 amino acids. Trimming took off 5 bases at V and 2 bases at J, with 8 bases between the two ends. In DNA form, the CDR3 reads TGTGCCAGTAGTGCACTATCCACAGATACGCAGTATTTT. Protein product: CASSALSTDTQYF.

The CDR3 DNA is TGTGCCAGCACAACAACAGGGTTGGGAGGCTACACCTTC. This encodes CASTTTGLGGYTF. This sequence joins TRBV2 and TRBJ1-2; maybe TRBD1 (6 bases). This CDR3 region has 13 residues. Germline V gene lookup returns CDR1 SNHLY and CDR2 FYNNEI. The V end lost 7 bases, the J end lost 8 bases, and 17 bases lay between the germline ends. The variable domain in full, completed from reference TRBV2 and TRBJ1-2, reads EPEVTQTPSHQVTQMGQEVILRCVPISNHLYFYWYRQILGQKVEFLVSFYNNEISEKSEIFDDQFSVERPDGSNFTLKIRSTKLEDSAMYFCASTTTGLGGYTFGSGTRLTVV.

The chain uses TRBV6-2 or TRBV6-3 and TRBJ1-1; D is possibly TRBD1 (6 bases). Trimming took off 0 bases at V and 3 bases at J, with 8 bases between the two ends. This CDR3 contains 14 residues. CDR1 MNHEY and CDR2 SVGEGT come from the germline V gene. CDR3 protein: CASSYSQGHTEAFF. The CDR3 DNA follows: TGTGCCAGCAGTTACTCACAGGGTCACACTGAAGCTTTCTTT.

The chain recombines TRBV10-3 with TRBJ1-2; 8 nucleotides align to TRBD1. V lost 2 bases, J lost 7 bases, and 3 bases stayed unmatched. This CDR3 contains 13 residues. The germline V gene encodes CDR1 ENHRY and CDR2 SYGVKD. The CDR3 here is CAISEGQGVGYTF. As DNA, the CDR3 is TGTGCCATCAGTGAGGGACAGGGAGTTGGCTACACCTTC.

The rearrangement links TRBV7-2 to TRBJ2-3; D not resolved. Trimming cost V 0 bases and J 2 bases, with 6 bases left between them. CDR3 length equals 14 residues. Germline CDR1 reads SGHTA; CDR2 reads FQGNSA. In nucleotides, the CDR3 is TGTGCCAGCAGCTTAGCGCGTCTCACAGATACGCAGTATTTT. Its protein product is CASSLARLTDTQYF.

The J gene is TRBJ2-6, the V gene TRBV5-4; 9 nucleotides line up with TRBD1. Trimming cost V 5 bases and J 2 bases; bases outside gene matches: 11. Germline values: CDR1 SGHNT, CDR2 YYREEE (reference sequence). This CDR3 region has 18 residues. The CDR3: CASRTGAGQGTGANVLTF. The CDR3 DNA reads TGTGCCAGCAGGACTGGGGCGGGACAGGGTACTGGGGCCAACGTCCTGACTTTC. The full variable domain, rest sourced from reference TRBV5-4 and TRBJ2-6, is ETGVTQSPTHLIKTRGQQVTLRCSSQSGHNTVSWYQQALGQGPQFIFQYYREEENGRGNFPPRFSGLQFPNYSSELNVNALELDDSALYLCASRTGAGQGTGANVLTFGAGSRLTVL.

The V call is TRBV5-4, the J call TRBJ1-1; unclear D gene. The germline CDR1 and CDR2 sequences are SGHNT and YYREEE (reference sequence). The V end lost 0 bases, the J end lost 1 base, and 4 bases lay between the germline ends. The CDR3 has 13 amino acids. CDR3 nucleotide sequence: TGTGCCAGCAGCTTGGATCAGAACACTGAAGCTTTCTTT. Translating gives CASSLDQNTEAFF.

The chain uses TRBV27 and TRBJ2-1; possible D gene TRBD1, 6 bases. The CDR3 spans 16 residues. Germline loops: CDR1 MNHEY, CDR2 SMNVEV (reference sequence). V gave up 5 bases and J gave up 2 bases, with 16 bases separating them. The CDR3 loop is CASSQPTGRAYNEQFF. The CDR3 DNA reads TGTGCCAGCAGTCAACCAACAGGGCGCGCCTACAATGAGCAGTTCTTC.

The chain carries TRBV7-6 and TRBJ2-7, with 9 bases aligning to TRBD2. The CDR3 is 15 residues long. CDR1 and CDR2 from the germline V gene are SGHVS and FNYEAQ. With V trimmed by 1 base and J by 2 bases, 3 bases remained unmatched. The CDR3 region has the DNA TGTGCCAGCAGCTTAGTAGCGGGGGCCCCCTACGAGCAGTACTTC. It translates to CASSLVAGAPYEQYF.

The J gene is TRBJ2-5, the V gene TRBV7-2; TRBD2 matches 16 bases. CDR3 length equals 16 residues. Germline V gives CDR1 SGHTA, CDR2 FQGNSA. Trimming cost V 5 bases and J 4 bases; bases outside gene matches: 4. The CDR3 here is CASSPGTSGGVETQYF. In DNA, the CDR3 is TGTGCCAGCAGCCCCGGGACTAGCGGGGGGGTAGAGACCCAGTACTTC.

V is TRBV3-1 (or the pseudogene TRBV3-2) and J is TRBJ2-5, with TRBD2 matching over 8 bases. Germline values: CDR1 LGHDT, CDR2 YNNKEL (reference sequence). This CDR3 is built from 16 residues. The J segment lost 0 bases and the V segment lost 7 bases, leaving 10 bases of the junction unmatched. The CDR3 protein is CASTPVGGGYQETQYF. The CDR3 nucleotides are TGTGCCAGCACCCCGGTAGGCGGGGGGTACCAAGAGACCCAGTACTTC.

The genes are TRBV27 and TRBJ1-5; possibly TRBD1 for D (5 bases). Trimming stripped 3 bases from V and 5 bases from J, with 14 bases between. This CDR3 comprises 15 residues. Germline CDR1 MNHEY, CDR2 SMNVEV (reference sequence). The CDR3 loop reads CASSFSPGVDQPQHF. The CDR3 DNA is TGTGCCAGCAGTTTTAGTCCGGGGGTAGATCAGCCCCAGCATTTT.

In nucleotides, the CDR3 is TGTGCCTGGAGTGTACGGTTTGGTACTGAAGCTTTCTTT. It encodes CAWSVRFGTEAFF. This chain links TRBV30 with TRBJ1-1; no firm D call. Trimming stripped 0 bases from V and 5 bases from J, with 10 bases between. The CDR3 contains 13 residues. CDR1 and CDR2 (germline): GTSNPN, SVGIG (reference sequence).

This clone was picked up a small number of times. V is TRBV6-5 and J is TRBJ1-1, with 10 bases fitting TRBD1. The CDR3 sequence is 16 residues long. J gave up 6 bases and V 0 bases, and 7 bases lay outside the gene matches. CDR1 and CDR2 (germline): MNHEY, SVGAGI. The CDR3 bases are TGTGCCAGCAGTTACTCCCGACAGGGGGCGCGGTCTGAAGCTTTCTTT. It specifies CASSYSRQGARSEAFF.

The rearrangement uses TRBV13 and TRBJ2-5; D not resolved. Germline V gives CDR1 PRHDT, CDR2 FYEKMQ (reference sequence). V lost 0 bases, J lost 2 bases, and 7 bases lay in between. The CDR3 runs 14 residues. For the CDR3, the DNA is TGTGCCAGCAGCTTAGGGCTGACTCAAGAGACCCAGTACTTC. Its translation is CASSLGLTQETQYF.

This chain joins TRBV6-5 and TRBJ2-3; maybe TRBD2 (6 bases). CDR1 and CDR2 from the germline V gene are MNHEY and SVGAGI. Trimming shortened V by 4 bases and J by 6 bases, and 14 bases separated the two germline ends. The CDR3 totals 14 residues. CDR3 loop: CASSSTGLSDTQYF. The DNA for the CDR3 is TGTGCCAGCAGTTCCACTGGACTATCCGATACGCAGTATTTT.

The V and J genes are TRBV29-1 and TRBJ2-3; possibly TRBD2 for D (5 bases). V lost 4 bases to trimming and J lost 4 bases, with 12 bases between them. From germline, CDR1 is SQVTM and CDR2 ANQGSEA. The CDR3 runs 13 residues. The CDR3 nucleotides are TGCAGCGTTGTGGTGAACGGGGCAGATACGCAGTATTTT. It encodes CSVVVNGADTQYF.

This chain joins TRBV10-2 and TRBJ1-1, with no clear D. CDR3 size: 14 residues. V lost 1 base and J lost 3, with 9 bases in between. Per the germline V gene, CDR1 is WSHSY and CDR2 is SAAADI. The CDR3, as DNA: TGCGCCAGCAGTGAGTTGCGGCGGGACACTGAAGCTTTCTTT. It specifies CASSELRRDTEAFF.

V usage is TRBV6-1 and J usage is TRBJ1-1, with 8 bases fitting TRBD1. CDR1 is MNHNS, CDR2 SASEGT, per germline. V lost 2 bases, J lost 1 base, and 0 bases stayed unmatched. This CDR3 region has 14 residues. The CDR3 nucleotides read TGTGCCAGCAGTGAACAGGGGGCGAACACTGAAGCTTTCTTT. Encoded protein: CASSEQGANTEAFF.

The chain employs TRBV10-3 and TRBJ1-1; 7 bases agree with TRBD1. This CDR3 spans 13 amino acids. Trimming at V came to 6 bases and at J to 4 bases, leaving 5 bases not matched to a gene. Germline lookup yields CDR1 ENHRY and CDR2 SYGVKD. The CDR3 DNA follows: TGTGCCATCAGCTCCAGGGGGAGCACTGAAGCTTTCTTT. Its translation is CAISSRGSTEAFF.